This TCR beta chain is drawn from a study of blood T cell repertoires in COVID-19. Study in general: The cDNA or gDNA used as material had been derived from T cells, B-cell-depleted T cells, or PBMCs.

Only in-frame clones appear in the TCRdb table, and some are missing; sequencing was by immunoSEQ multiplex PCR. The sample consists of about 260,000 clones, around 84% of them appearing once. CDR3 length equals 14 residues. V lost 2 bases to trimming and J lost 14 bases; unmatched junction nucleotides: 9. The V gene's germline CDR1 is KGHDR and CDR2 SFDVKD. The origin of this receptor is a man younger than 40 with acute COVID-19. The sample was PBMCs or T cells enriched from blood (not recorded which). V is TRBV24-1 and J is TRBJ2-1; 9 nucleotides line up with TRBD2. The CDR3 DNA follows: TGTGCCACCAGTGATTCACTAGCGGGCGCCCCAGAGTTCTTC. It encodes CATSDSLAGAPEFF.